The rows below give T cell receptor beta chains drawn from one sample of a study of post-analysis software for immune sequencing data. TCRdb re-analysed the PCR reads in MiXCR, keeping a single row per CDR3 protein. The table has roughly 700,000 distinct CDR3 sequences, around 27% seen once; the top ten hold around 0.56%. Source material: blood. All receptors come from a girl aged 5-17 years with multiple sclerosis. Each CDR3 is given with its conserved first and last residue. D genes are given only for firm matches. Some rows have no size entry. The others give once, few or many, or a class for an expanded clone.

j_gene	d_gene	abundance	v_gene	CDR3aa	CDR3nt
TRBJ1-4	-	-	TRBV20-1	CSARGVEKRFF	TGCAGTGCTAGAGGGGTTGAAAAACGGTTTTTT
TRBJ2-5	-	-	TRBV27	CASANRGGHMGEQYF	TGTGCCAGCGCAAACAGGGGAGGGCATATGGGAGAGCAGTACTTC
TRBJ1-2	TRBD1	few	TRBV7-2	CASSKDRAPFYGYTF	TGTGCCAGCAGCAAAGACAGGGCCCCTTTCTATGGCTACACCTTC
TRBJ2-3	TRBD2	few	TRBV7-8	CASSSRYGTKRTDTQYF	TGTGCCAGCAGCTCGAGGTACGGGACTAAACGCACAGATACGCAGTATTTT
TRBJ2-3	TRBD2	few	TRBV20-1	CSAIRGGMTDTQYF	TGCAGTGCCATCCGGGGGGGGATGACAGATACGCAGTATTTT
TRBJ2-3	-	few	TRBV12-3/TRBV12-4	CASRPRGTTYTQYF	TGTGCCAGCCGACCTCGGGGGACCACATATACGCAGTATTTT
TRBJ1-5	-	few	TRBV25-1	CASSGRLNQPQHF	TGTGCCAGCAGTGGGCGTCTCAATCAGCCCCAGCATTTT
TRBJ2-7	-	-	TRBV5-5	CASSIRDTRSRLDEQYF	TGTGCCAGCAGCATCCGGGACACCCGAAGTCGTCTGGACGAGCAGTACTTC
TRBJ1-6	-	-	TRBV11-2	CASSSLRGGLRSYNSPLHF	TGTGCCAGCAGCTCCCTGCGGGGGGGCCTACGCTCCTATAATTCACCCCTCCACTTT
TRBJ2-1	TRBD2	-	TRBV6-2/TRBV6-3	CASRTSGTHNEQFF	TGTGCCAGCAGGACTAGCGGGACCCACAATGAGCAGTTCTTC
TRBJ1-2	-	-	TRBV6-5	CASSQQGRFAYGYTF	TGTGCCAGCAGCCAGCAGGGACGCTTTGCCTATGGCTACACCTTC
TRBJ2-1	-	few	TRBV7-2	CASSLGRSPRGSYNEQFF	TGTGCCAGCAGCTTAGGTAGGTCTCCACGGGGCTCCTACAATGAGCAGTTCTTC
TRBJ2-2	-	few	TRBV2	CASNGDRGTGELFF	TGTGCCAGCAACGGAGACCGGGGAACCGGGGAGCTGTTTTTT
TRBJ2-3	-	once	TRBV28	CASSLGRASSDTQYF	TGTGCCAGCAGTTTGGGACGAGCGAGTTCAGATACGCAGTATTTT
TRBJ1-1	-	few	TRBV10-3	CAIRPPDTEAFF	TGTGCCATCAGGCCCCCGGACACTGAAGCTTTCTTT
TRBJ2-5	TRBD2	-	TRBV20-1	CSAYGISGGERVGETQYF	TGCAGTGCCTACGGGATTAGCGGGGGGGAGAGGGTAGGAGAGACCCAGTACTTC
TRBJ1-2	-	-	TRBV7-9	CASSSAGTAYGYTF	TGTGCCAGCAGCTCCGCCGGGACGGCCTATGGCTACACCTTC
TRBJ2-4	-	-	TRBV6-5	CASSYGASNEQYF	TGTGCCAGCAGTTACGGAGCGTCGAATGAGCAGTACTTC
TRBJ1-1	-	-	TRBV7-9	CASSLVADSEAFF	TGTGCCAGCAGCTTAGTTGCTGACAGTGAAGCTTTCTTT
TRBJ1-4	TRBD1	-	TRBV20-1	CSAGDRGPNEKLFF	TGCAGTGCTGGGGACAGGGGCCCTAATGAAAAACTGTTTTTT
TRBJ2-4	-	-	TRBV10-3	CAISTLPRSKNIQYF	TGTGCCATCAGTACCCTACCCAGATCCAAAAACATTCAGTACTTC
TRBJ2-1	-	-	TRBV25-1	CASSGRPGADNEQFF	TGTGCCAGCAGTGGCCGACCGGGAGCGGACAATGAGCAGTTCTTC
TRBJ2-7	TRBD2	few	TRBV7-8	CASSLGGRGPYEQYF	TGTGCCAGCAGCTTAGGGGGGAGGGGCCCCTACGAGCAGTACTTC
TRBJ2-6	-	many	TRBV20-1	CSAPRPRGSGANVLTF	TGCAGTGCGCCACGGCCTCGGGGATCCGGGGCCAACGTCCTGACTTTC
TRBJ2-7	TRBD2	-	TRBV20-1	CSASSGTSGTYEQYF	TGCAGTGCTAGTTCCGGGACTAGCGGGACCTACGAGCAGTACTTC
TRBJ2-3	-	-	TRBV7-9	CASSSRGRGSTDTQYF	TGTGCCAGCAGCTCCCGGGGCAGGGGAAGCACAGATACGCAGTATTTT
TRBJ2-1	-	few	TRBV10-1	CASSEVSKGEQFF	TGCGCCAGCAGTGAGGTCTCAAAAGGGGAGCAGTTCTTC
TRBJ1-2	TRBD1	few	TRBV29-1	CSVRRDRNYGYTF	TGCAGCGTCCGGCGGGACAGGAACTATGGCTACACCTTC
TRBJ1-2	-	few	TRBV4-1	CASSQGPRGAYYGYTF	TGCGCCAGCAGCCAGGGCCCGCGGGGGGCTTACTATGGCTACACCTTC